This T cell receptor beta chain was identified during a study of blood T cells in healthy people across ages. Study information: Template switching captured about one barcoded beta molecule per two T cells.

This clonotype was detected only a few times. Its antigen is as yet unknown. The use of a sample-barcoded 5' primer and a J-beta primer mix characterized a second PCR of about 7 to 12 cycles. TCRdb re-analysed the 5' RACE reads in MiXCR, keeping a single row per CDR3 protein. The data contain approximately 1,000,000 distinct CDR3 sequences, more than 30% of them seen just once; the ten biggest clones take up less than 15%. J lost 11 bases, V lost 3 bases, and 15 bases had no gene match. Germline CDR1 and CDR2: DFQATT and SNEGSKA (reference sequence). The CDR3 is 15 amino acids. The study's findings and limits: A strong correlation between TCR beta diversity and naive T cell percentage was seen. Estimates of total diversity, which came from one million sequenced T cells, were considered to be underestimates. The recorded TCR beta diversity per million T cells decreased in a roughly linear manner with age.

This TCR was recovered from a man aged 18 to 29 in good health. The sequenced sample consisted of blood. The chain has TRBV20-1 and TRBJ2-5, with 10 bases aligning to TRBD1. CDR3 protein: CSARSDRGLGNEQYF. In DNA form, the CDR3 reads TGCAGTGCTAGGTCCGACAGGGGGCTTGGCAATGAGCAGTACTTC.